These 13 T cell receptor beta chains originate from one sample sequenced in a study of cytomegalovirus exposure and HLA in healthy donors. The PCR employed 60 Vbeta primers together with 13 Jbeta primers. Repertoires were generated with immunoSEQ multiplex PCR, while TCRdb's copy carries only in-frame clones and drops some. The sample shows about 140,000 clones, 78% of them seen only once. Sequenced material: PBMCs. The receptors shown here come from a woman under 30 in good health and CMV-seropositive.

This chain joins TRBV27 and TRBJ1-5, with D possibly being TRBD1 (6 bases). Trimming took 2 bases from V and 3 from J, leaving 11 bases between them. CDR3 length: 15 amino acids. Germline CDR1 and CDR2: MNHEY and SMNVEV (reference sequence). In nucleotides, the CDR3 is TGTGCCAGCAGTTTAACGGCAGGGGACAATCAGCCCCAGCATTTT. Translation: CASSLTAGDNQPQHF.

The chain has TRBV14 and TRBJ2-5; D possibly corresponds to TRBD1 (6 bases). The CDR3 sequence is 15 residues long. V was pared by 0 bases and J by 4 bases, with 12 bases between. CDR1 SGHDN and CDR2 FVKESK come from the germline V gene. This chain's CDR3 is CASSQDRGAIETQYF. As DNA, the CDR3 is TGTGCCAGCAGCCAAGACAGGGGAGCAATAGAGACCCAGTACTTC.

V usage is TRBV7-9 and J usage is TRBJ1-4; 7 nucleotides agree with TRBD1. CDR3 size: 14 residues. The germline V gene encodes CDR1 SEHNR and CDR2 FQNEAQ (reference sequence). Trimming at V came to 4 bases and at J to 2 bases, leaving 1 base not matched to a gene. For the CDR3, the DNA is TGTGCCAGCAGCTCGGGACAGACTAATGAAAAACTGTTTTTT. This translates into CASSSGQTNEKLFF.

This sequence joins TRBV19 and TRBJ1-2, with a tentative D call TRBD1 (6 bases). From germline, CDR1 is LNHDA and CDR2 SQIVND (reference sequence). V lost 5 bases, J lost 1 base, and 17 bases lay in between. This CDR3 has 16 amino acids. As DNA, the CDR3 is TGTGCCAGTAGTCGCCGCTCGACAGGCTATAACTATGGCTACACCTTC. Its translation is CASSRRSTGYNYGYTF.

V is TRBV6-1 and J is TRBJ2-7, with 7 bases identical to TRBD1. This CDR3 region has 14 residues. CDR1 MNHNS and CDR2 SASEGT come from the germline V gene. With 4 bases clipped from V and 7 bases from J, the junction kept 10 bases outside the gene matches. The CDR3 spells CASSGPVAGGEQYF. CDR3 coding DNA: TGTGCCAGCAGTGGCCCCGTGGCAGGGGGTGAGCAGTACTTC.

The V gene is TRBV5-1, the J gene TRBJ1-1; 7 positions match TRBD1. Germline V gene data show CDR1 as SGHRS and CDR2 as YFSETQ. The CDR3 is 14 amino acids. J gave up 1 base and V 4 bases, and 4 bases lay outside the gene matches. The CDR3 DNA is TGCGCCAGCAGCAAGGGGGCTTCGAACACTGAAGCTTTCTTT. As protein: CASSKGASNTEAFF.

CDR3: CASSEVFQETQYF. CDR3 DNA: TGCGCCAGCAGTGAGGTCTTCCAAGAGACCCAGTACTTC. J is TRBJ2-5 and V is TRBV10-2; no definite D call. Germline V gives CDR1 WSHSY, CDR2 SAAADI. The CDR3 spans 13 residues. Trimming cost V 2 bases and J 1 base, with 5 bases left between them.

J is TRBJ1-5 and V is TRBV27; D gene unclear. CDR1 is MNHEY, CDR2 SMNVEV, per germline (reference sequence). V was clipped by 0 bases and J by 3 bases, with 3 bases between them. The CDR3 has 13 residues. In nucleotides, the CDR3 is TGTGCCAGCAGTTTATCCTCCAATCAGCCCCAGCATTTT. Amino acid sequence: CASSLSSNQPQHF.

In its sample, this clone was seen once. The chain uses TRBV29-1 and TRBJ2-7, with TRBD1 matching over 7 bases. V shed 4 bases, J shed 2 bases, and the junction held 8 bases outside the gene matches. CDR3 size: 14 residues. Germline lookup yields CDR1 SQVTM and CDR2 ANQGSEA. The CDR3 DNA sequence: TGCAGCGTTGCGCTACAGGGGTCGACCTACGAGCAGTACTTC. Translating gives CSVALQGSTYEQYF.

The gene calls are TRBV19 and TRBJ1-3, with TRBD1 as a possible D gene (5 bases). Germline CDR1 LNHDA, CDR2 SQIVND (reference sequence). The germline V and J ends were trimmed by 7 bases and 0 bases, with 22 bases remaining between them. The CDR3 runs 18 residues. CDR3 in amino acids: CASTFRGNSPISGNTIYF. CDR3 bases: TGTGCCAGTACCTTCCGGGGGAACAGCCCAATCTCTGGAAACACCATATATTTT.

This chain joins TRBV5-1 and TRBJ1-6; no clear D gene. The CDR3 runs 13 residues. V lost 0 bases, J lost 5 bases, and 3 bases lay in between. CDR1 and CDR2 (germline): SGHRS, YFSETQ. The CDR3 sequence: CASSLADNSPLHF. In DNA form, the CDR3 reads TGCGCCAGCAGCTTGGCAGATAATTCACCCCTCCACTTT.

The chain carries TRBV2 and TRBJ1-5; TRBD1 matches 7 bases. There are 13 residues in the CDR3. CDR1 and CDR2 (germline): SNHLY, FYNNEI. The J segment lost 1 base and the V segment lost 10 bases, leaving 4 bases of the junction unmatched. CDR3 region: CANPGGSNQPQHF. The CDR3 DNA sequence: TGTGCCAACCCAGGGGGGAGCAATCAGCCCCAGCATTTT.

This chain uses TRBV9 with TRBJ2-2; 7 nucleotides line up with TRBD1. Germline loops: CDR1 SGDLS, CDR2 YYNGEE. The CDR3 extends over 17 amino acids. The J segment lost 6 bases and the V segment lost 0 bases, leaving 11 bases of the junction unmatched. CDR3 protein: CASSVAGAGGTAGELFF. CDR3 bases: TGTGCCAGCAGCGTAGCTGGAGCAGGGGGAACCGCCGGGGAGCTGTTTTTT.